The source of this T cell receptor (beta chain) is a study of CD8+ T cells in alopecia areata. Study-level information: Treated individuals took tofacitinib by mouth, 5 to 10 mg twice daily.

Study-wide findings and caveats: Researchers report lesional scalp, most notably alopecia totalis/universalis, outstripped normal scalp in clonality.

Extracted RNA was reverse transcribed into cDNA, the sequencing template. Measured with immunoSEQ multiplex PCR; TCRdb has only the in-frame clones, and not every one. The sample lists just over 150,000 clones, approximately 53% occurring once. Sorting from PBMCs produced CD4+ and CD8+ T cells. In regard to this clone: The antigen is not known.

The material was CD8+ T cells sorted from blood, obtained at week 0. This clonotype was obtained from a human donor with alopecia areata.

The DNA for the CDR3 is TGTGCCAGCACTTGGACAGGGAACACTGAAGCTTTCTTT. This encodes CASTWTGNTEAFF. The rearrangement joins TRBV2 to TRBJ1-1, with 7 bases identical to TRBD1. The germline CDR1 and CDR2 sequences are SNHLY and FYNNEI. The CDR3 contains 13 residues. V lost 7 bases to trimming and J lost 1 base; unmatched junction nucleotides: 3.